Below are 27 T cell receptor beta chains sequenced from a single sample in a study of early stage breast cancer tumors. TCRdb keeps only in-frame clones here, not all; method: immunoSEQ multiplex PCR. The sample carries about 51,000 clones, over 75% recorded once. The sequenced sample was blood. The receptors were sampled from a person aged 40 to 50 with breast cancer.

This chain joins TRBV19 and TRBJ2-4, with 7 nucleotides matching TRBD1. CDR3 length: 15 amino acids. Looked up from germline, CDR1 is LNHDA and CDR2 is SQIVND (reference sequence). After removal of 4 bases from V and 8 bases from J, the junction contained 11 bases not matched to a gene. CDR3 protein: CASSTTGWGQDIQYF. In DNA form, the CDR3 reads TGTGCCAGTAGTACGACAGGGTGGGGTCAGGACATTCAGTACTTC.

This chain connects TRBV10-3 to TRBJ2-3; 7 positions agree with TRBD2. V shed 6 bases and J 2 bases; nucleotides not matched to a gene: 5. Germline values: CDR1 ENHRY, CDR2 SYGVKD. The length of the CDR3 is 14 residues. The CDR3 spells CAIRTSAPTDTQYF. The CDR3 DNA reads TGTGCCATCAGAACTAGCGCGCCCACAGATACGCAGTATTTT.

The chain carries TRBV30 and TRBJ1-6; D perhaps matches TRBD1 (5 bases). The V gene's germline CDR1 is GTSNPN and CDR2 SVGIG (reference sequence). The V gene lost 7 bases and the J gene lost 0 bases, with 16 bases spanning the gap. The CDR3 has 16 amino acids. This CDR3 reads CASPGPWSSYNSPLHF. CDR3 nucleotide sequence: TGTGCCTCGCCGGGACCCTGGAGCTCCTATAATTCACCCCTCCACTTT.

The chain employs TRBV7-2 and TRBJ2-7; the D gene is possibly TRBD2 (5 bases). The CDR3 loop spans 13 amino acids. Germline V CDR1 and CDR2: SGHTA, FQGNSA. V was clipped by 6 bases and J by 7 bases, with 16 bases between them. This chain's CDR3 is CASSSAVPPEQYF. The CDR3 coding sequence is TGTGCCAGCAGTTCAGCGGTCCCCCCGGAGCAGTACTTC. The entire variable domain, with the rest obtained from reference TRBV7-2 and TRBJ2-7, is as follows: GAGVSQSPSNKVTEKGKDVELRCDPISGHTALYWYRQSLGQGLEFLIYFQGNSAPDKSGLPSDRFSAERTGGSVSTLTIQRTQQEDSAVYLCASSSAVPPEQYFGPGTRLTVT.

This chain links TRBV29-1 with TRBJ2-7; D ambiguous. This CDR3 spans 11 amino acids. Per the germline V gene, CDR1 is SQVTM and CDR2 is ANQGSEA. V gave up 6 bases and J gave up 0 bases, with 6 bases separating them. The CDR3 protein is CSVSLSYEQYF. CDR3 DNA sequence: TGCAGCGTATCGCTCTCCTACGAGCAGTACTTC.

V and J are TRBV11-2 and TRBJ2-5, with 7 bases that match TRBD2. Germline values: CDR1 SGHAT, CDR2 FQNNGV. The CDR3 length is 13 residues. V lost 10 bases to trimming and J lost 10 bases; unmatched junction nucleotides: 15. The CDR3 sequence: CATSGGPGRDQYF. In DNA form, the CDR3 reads TGTGCCACCTCCGGGGGTCCAGGGAGGGACCAGTACTTC.

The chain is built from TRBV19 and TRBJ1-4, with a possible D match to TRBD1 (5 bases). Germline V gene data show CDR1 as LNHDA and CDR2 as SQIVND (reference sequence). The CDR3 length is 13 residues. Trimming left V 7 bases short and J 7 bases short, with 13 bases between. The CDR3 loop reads CASTGRGREKLFF. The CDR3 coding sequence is TGTGCCAGTACCGGAAGGGGACGTGAAAAACTGTTTTTT.

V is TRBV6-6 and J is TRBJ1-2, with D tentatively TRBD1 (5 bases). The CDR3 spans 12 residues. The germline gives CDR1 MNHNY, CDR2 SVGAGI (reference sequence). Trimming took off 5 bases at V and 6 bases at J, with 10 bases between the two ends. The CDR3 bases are TGTGCCAGCAGTCAGGGTGGGAATGGCTACACCTTC. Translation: CASSQGGNGYTF.

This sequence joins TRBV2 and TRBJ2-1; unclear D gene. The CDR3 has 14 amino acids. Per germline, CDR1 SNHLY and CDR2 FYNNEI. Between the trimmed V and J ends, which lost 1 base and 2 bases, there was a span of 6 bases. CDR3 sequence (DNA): TGTGCCAGCAGTGAAGGGCTACCCTACAATGAGCAGTTCTTC. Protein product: CASSEGLPYNEQFF.

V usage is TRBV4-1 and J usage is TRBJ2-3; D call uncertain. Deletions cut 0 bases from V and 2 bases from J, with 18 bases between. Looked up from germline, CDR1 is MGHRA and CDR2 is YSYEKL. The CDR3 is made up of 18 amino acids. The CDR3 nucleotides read TGCGCCAGCAGCCAAGATGAATCGGGCGCCGCTTACACAGATACGCAGTATTTT. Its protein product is CASSQDESGAAYTDTQYF.

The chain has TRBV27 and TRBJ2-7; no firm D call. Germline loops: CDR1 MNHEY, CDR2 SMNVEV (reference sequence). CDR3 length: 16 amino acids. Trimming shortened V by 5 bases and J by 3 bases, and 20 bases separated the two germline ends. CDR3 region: CASSPTAGQSGYEQYF. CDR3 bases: TGTGCCAGCAGTCCGACGGCCGGGCAATCGGGCTACGAGCAGTACTTC.

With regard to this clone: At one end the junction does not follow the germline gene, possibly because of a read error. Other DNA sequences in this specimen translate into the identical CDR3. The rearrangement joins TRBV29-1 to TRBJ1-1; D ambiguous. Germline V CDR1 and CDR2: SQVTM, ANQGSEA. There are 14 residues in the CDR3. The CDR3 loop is CSVTLNRGTTEAFF. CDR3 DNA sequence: TGTAGCGTTACCCTAAACCGCGGAACGACTGAAGCTTTCTTT.

CDR3: CASSWGQFSYNEQFF. CDR3 bases: TGTGCCAGCAGCTGGGGACAGTTCTCCTACAATGAGCAGTTCTTC. The rearrangement links TRBV11-2 to TRBJ2-1; 7 nucleotides match TRBD1. This CDR3 has 15 amino acids. Trimming at V came to 4 bases and at J to 0 bases, leaving 3 bases not matched to a gene. Germline CDR1 is SGHAT and CDR2 is FQNNGV.

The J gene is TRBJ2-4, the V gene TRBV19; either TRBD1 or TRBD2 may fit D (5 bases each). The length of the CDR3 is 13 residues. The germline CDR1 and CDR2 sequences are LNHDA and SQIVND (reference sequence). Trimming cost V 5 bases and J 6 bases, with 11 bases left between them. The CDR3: CASSEGRGNIQYF. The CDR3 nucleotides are TGTGCCAGTAGTGAGGGACGAGGAAACATTCAGTACTTC.

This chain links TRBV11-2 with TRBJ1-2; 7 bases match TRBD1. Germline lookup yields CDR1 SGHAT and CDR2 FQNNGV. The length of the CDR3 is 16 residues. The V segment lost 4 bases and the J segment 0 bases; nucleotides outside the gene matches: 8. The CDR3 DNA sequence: TGTGCCAGCAGCTACCCCGACAGGGAGGCTAACTATGGCTACACCTTC. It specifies CASSYPDREANYGYTF.

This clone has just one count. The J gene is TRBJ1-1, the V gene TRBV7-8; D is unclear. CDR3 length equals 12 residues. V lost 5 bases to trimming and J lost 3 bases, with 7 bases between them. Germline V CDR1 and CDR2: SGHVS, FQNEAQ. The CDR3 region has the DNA TGTGCCAGCAGCCAACCTGACACTGAAGCTTTCTTT. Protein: CASSQPDTEAFF.

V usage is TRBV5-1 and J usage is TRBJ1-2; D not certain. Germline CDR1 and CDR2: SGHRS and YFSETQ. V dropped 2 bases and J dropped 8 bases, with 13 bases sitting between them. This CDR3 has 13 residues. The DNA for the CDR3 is TGCGCCAGCAGCTTAGGATCGGGGTTGGGCTACACCTTC. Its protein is CASSLGSGLGYTF.

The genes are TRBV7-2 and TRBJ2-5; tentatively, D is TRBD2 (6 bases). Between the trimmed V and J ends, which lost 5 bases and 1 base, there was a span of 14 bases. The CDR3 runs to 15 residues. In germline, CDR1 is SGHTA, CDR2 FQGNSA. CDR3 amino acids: CASSPRPGLQETQYF. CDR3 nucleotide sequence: TGTGCCAGCAGCCCGCGTCCGGGACTCCAAGAGACCCAGTACTTC.

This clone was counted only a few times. The CDR3 loop is CASSSEVAGVQFF. The DNA for the CDR3 is TGCGCCAGCAGCTCCGAAGTCGCCGGTGTGCAGTTCTTC. The chain uses TRBV5-1 and TRBJ2-1; D remains unclear. V dropped 3 bases and J dropped 12 bases, with 16 bases sitting between them. There are 13 residues in the CDR3. Per the germline V gene, CDR1 is SGHRS and CDR2 is YFSETQ.

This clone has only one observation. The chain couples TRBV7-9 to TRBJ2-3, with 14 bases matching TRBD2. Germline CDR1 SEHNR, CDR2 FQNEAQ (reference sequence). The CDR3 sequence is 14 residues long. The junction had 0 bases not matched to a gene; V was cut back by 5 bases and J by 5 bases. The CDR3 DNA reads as TGTGCCAGCAGCGGACTAGCGGGAGGAGATACGCAGTATTTT. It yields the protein CASSGLAGGDTQYF.

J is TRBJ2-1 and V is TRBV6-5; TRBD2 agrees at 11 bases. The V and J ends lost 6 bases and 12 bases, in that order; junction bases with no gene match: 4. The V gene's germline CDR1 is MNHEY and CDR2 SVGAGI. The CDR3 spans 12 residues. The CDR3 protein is CASSDSGRGQFF. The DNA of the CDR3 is TGTGCCAGCAGCGATAGCGGGAGGGGGCAGTTCTTC.

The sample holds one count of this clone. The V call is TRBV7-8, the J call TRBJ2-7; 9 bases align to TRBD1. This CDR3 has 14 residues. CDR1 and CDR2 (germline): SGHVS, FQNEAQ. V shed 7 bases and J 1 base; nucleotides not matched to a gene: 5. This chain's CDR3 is CASIKTGGSYEQYF. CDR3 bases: TGTGCCAGCATTAAGACAGGGGGTTCCTACGAGCAGTACTTC.

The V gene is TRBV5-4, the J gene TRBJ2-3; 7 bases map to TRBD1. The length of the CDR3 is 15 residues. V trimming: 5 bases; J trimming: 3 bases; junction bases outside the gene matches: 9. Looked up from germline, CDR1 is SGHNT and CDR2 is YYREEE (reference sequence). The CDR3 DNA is TGTGCCAGCAGAGATACAGGACAGGTGACAGATACGCAGTATTTT. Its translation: CASRDTGQVTDTQYF.

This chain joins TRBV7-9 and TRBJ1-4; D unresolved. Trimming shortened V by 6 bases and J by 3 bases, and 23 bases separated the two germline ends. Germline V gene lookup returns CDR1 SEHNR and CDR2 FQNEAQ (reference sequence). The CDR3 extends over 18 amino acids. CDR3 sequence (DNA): TGTGCCAGCAGACGCCGGCGATTAACCGAAGCGGCTAATGAAAAACTGTTTTTT. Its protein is CASRRRRLTEAANEKLFF.

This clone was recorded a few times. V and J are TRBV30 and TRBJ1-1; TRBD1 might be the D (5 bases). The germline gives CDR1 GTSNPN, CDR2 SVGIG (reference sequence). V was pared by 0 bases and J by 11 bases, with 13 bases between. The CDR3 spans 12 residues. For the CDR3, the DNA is TGTGCCTGGAGTGTAGGCAGGGTGGGGGCTTTCTTT. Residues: CAWSVGRVGAFF.

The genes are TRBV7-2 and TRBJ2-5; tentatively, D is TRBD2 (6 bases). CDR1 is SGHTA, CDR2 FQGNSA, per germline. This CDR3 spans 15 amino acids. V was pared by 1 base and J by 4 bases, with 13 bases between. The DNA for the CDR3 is TGTGCCAGCAGCTTAGTGGGGGGAGTGGGAGAGACCCAGTACTTC. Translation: CASSLVGGVGETQYF.

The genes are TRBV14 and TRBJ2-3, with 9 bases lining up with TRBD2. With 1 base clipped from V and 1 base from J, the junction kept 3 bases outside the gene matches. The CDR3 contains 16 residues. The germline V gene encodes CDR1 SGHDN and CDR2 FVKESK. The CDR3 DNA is TGTGCCAGCAGCCAAGCGGGCGGGAGGGGCACAGATACGCAGTATTTT. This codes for CASSQAGGRGTDTQYF.